The rows below give T cell receptor beta chains drawn from one sample of a study of vaccination effects on CD4 cells after COVID-19. The antigens for these receptors are not known. Generated by immunoSEQ multiplex PCR, the TCRdb table keeps only in-frame clones and is missing some. The repertoire includes approximately 74,000 clones, roughly 79% of them detected once, and just under 3% sits in the top ten. This specimen was CD4+ T cells from PBMCs cultured with HCoV-NL63 spike peptides, taken before COVID-19 vaccination. The receptors shown here come from a human donor who received a COVID-19 vaccine. CDR3s include the opening cysteine and the closing phenylalanine or tryptophan. The D gene is left open where the match is weak. The listing skips clone size in some rows; elsewhere it reads once, few, many or a size class.

j_call v_call d_call clone_size cdr3_aa cdr3_nt
TRBJ1-5 TRBV7-8 . . CASSSSGWGSSAQHF TGTGCCAGCAGCTCTAGTGGGTGGGGGTCTTCGGCCCAGCATTTT
TRBJ1-4 TRBV6-5 . . CASSYSRGVNEKLFF TGTGCCAGCAGTTACTCGAGGGGGGTTAATGAAAAACTGTTTTTT
TRBJ2-3 TRBV24-1 TRBD1 . CATSDFAGGADTQYF TGTGCCACCAGTGATTTTGCAGGGGGCGCAGATACGCAGTATTTT
TRBJ2-1 TRBV5-1 . . CASSLESSNEQFF TGCGCCAGCAGCTTGGAGTCGAGCAATGAGCAGTTCTTC
TRBJ2-5 TRBV18 . . CASSPLGAVQETQYF TGTGCCAGCTCACCACTGGGGGCAGTCCAAGAGACCCAGTACTTC
TRBJ2-4 TRBV12-3/TRBV12-4 TRBD1 . CASGRDRGIQYF TGTGCCAGCGGACGGGACAGAGGTATTCAGTACTTC
TRBJ2-2 TRBV5-1 TRBD1 . CASSPTGVPGELFF TGCGCCAGCAGCCCGACAGGGGTGCCCGGGGAGCTGTTTTTT
TRBJ1-2 TRBV2 . few CASSDRDYGYTF TGTGCCAGCAGTGACAGGGACTATGGCTACACCTTC
TRBJ2-4 TRBV3-1/TRBV3-2 . once CASGNQGAKNIQYF TGTGCCAGCGGTAACCAGGGGGCCAAAAACATTCAGTACTTC
TRBJ1-3 TRBV6-6 . . CASSYSENTIYF TGTGCCAGCAGTTACAGTGAGAACACCATATATTTT
TRBJ1-3 TRBV7-9 TRBD1 . CASSRQGDGNTIYF TGTGCCAGCAGCCGACAGGGGGATGGAAACACCATATATTTT
TRBJ1-2 TRBV19 . . CASHTGGGYGYTF TGTGCCAGTCACACGGGGGGCGGCTATGGCTACACCTTC
TRBJ2-3 TRBV5-1 . few CASSLGAADTQYF TGCGCCAGCAGCTTGGGGGCGGCAGATACGCAGTATTTT
TRBJ1-1 TRBV27 . . CASRTLGRMNTEAFF TGTGCCAGCAGAACACTCGGACGGATGAACACTGAAGCTTTCTTT
TRBJ2-1 TRBV10-3 TRBD1 . CAISTGGTYNEQFF TGTGCCATCAGTACAGGGGGAACCTACAATGAGCAGTTCTTC
TRBJ2-2 TRBV10-3 . . CAISESTANTGELFF TGTGCCATCAGTGAGTCGACGGCGAACACCGGGGAGCTGTTTTTT
TRBJ1-1 TRBV7-2 . few CASSLSGNTEAFF TGTGCCAGCAGCTTGTCAGGGAACACTGAAGCTTTCTTT
TRBJ2-2 TRBV12-3/TRBV12-4 . . CASSSRGELFF TGTGCCAGCAGTAGTAGAGGGGAGCTGTTTTTT
TRBJ1-5 TRBV18 . . CASSPPGGSNQPQHF TGTGCCAGCTCACCCCCCGGGGGTAGCAATCAGCCCCAGCATTTT
TRBJ1-6 TRBV27 . . CASSRADYLPLHF TGTGCCAGCAGTCGAGCGGATTACTTACCCCTCCACTTT